This T cell receptor (beta chain) derives from a study of T cells in Graves' hyperthyroidism and ophthalmopathy. Study summary: Upon initial diagnosis and before any treatment, peripheral blood was collected. Study outcomes and limitations: Ophthalmopathy stood apart from stable hyperthyroidism in a 13 V-J model.

CDR3 length equals 13 residues. The V and J ends lost 3 bases and 7 bases respectively, with 12 bases between them. The germline CDR1 and CDR2 sequences are MDHEN and SYDVKM. Regions amplified from RNA transcripts were the TCR beta CDR3 regions. In the first-round RT-PCR of the TCR CDR3, the HTBI primer set was used. One entry per CDR3 protein, called by TCRdb with MiXCR from the multiplex PCR reads. The sample shows about 270,000 distinct CDR3 sequences, 13% to 15% of them seen only once. The study collected blood at first hyperthyroidism diagnosis, before any ophthalmopathy symptoms arose. Many counts were recorded for this clonotype. Antigen specificity is unknown.

Sequenced input: blood. The gene calls are TRBV28 and TRBJ1-2; tentatively, D is TRBD1 (6 bases). The TCR was taken from a woman aged 50 to 60 with Graves' hyperthyroidism that later progressed to Graves' ophthalmopathy. The CDR3 bases are TGTGCCAGCAGTTTGGGGGGCCTCCTTGGCTACACCTTC. Amino acids: CASSLGGLLGYTF.